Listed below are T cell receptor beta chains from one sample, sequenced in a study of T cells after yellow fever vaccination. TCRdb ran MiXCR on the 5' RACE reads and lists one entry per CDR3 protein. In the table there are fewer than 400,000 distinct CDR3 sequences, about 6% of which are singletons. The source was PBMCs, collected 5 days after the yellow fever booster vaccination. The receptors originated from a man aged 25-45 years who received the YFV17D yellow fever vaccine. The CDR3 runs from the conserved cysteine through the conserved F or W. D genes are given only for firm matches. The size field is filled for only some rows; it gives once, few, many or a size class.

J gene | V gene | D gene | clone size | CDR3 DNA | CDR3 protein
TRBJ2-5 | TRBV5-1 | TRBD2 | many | TGCGCCAGCAGCTTGTCTAGCGGGACCGAGACCCAGTACTTC | CASSLSSGTETQYF
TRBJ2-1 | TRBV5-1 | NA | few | TGCGCCAGCAGCACCACTGGAGGCTCCTACAATGAGCAGTTCTTC | CASSTTGGSYNEQFF
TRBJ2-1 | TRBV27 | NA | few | TGTGCCAGCAGCCTATGGGACACAACCTACAATGAGCAGTTCTTC | CASSLWDTTYNEQFF
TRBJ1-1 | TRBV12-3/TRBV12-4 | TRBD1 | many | TGTGCCAGCAGCCTGACAGGGACCGGGGAAGCTTTCTTT | CASSLTGTGEAFF
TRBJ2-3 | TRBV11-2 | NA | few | TGTGCCAGCAGCTTATCTGGGGCGGACACAGATACGCAGTATTTT | CASSLSGADTDTQYF
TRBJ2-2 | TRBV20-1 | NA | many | TGCAGTGCTAGGGAGACTCTCTCCGGGGAGCTGTTTTTT | CSARETLSGELFF
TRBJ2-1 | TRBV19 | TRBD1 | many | TGTGCCAGCGGGGGCCCCGGGACAGGGGGCGATGAGCAGTTCTTC | CASGGPGTGGDEQFF
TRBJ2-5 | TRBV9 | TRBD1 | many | TGTGCCAGCAGCGCTGGGGACAGACAAGAGACCCAGTACTTC | CASSAGDRQETQYF
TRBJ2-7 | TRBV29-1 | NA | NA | TGCAGCGTTGAATTGCGTGACAGTCCCTACGAGCAGTACTTC | CSVELRDSPYEQYF
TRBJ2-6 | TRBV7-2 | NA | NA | TGTGCCAGCAGCTACCTAGGGTTGGGTGGGGCCAACGTCCTGACTTTC | CASSYLGLGGANVLTF
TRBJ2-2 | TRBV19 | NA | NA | TGTGCCAGTAGTATTGGGGTGCTTGGCGCCGGGGAGCTGTTTTTT | CASSIGVLGAGELFF
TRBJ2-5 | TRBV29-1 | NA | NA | TGCAGCGACGTGGACGTTGGGGGTGACCAAGAGACCCAGTACTTC | CSDVDVGGDQETQYF
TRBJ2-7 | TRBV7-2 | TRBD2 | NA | TGTGCCAGCAGCTTCGCGGGAGGGCCTTACGAGCAGTACTTC | CASSFAGGPYEQYF
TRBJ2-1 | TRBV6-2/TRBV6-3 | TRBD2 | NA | TGTGCCAGCAGTCTACGGACTAGCGGGAGACCGACCTACAATGAGCAGTTCTTC | CASSLRTSGRPTYNEQFF
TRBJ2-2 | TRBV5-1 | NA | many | TGCGCCAGCAGCCGGTCAGGAGGAGAGGCCGGGGAGCTGTTTTTT | CASSRSGGEAGELFF
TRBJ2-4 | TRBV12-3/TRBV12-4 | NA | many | TGTGCCAGCAGTTTCGGGCCCCTGGCCAAAAACATTCAGTACTTC | CASSFGPLAKNIQYF
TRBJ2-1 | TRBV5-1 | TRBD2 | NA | TGCGCCAGCAGCCGGGAACTAGCGGGAGGGCTGAGCTCCTACAATGAGCAGTTCTTC | CASSRELAGGLSSYNEQFF
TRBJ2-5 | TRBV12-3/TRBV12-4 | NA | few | TGTGCCAGCAGTCTCCCGTTGGAGACCCAGTACTTC | CASSLPLETQYF
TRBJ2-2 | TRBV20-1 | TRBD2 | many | TGCAGTGCTAGGCCGTGGGCGGGAGGCACGAACACCGGGGAGCTGTTTTTT | CSARPWAGGTNTGELFF
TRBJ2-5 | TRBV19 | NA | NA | TGTGCCAGTAAAAATATTGGATCCCCAGAGACCCAGTACTTC | CASKNIGSPETQYF
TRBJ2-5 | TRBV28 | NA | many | TGTGCCAGCACAAAGGACGGCTATACAGAGACCCAGTACTTC | CASTKDGYTETQYF
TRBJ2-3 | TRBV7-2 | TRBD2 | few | TGTGCCAGCAGCTCGGGACTAGCTGGAGATACGCAGTATTTT | CASSSGLAGDTQYF
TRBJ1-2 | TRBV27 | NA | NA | TGTGCCAGCAGCTACCTAGCAGGGGCGACTAACTATGGCTACACCTTC | CASSYLAGATNYGYTF
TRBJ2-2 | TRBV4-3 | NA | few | TGCGCCAGCAGCCAAGATTCGGGTACCGGGGAGCTGTTTTTT | CASSQDSGTGELFF
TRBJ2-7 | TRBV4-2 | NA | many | TGTGCCAGCAGCCAAGGCCCGACGGGGTTGGAGCAGTACTTC | CASSQGPTGLEQYF
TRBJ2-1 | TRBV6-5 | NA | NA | TGTGCCAGCAGTTACTCGATAACACTGGATGAGCAGTTCTTC | CASSYSITLDEQFF
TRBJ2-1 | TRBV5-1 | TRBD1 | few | TGCGCCAGCAGCAAGGGACAGGGGTATTACAATGAGCAGTTCTTC | CASSKGQGYYNEQFF
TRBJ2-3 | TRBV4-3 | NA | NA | TGCGCCAGCAGCTATCGACAGGAGGGGACAGATACGCAGTATTTT | CASSYRQEGTDTQYF
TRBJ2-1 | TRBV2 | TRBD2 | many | TGTGCCAGCAGTGAAGAAGCGGGAGGGCCCCTGGGTGAGCAGTTCTTC | CASSEEAGGPLGEQFF
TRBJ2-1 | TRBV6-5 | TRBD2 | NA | TGTGCCAGCAGTTTGATGAGCGGGAGAGTAAATGAGCAGTTCTTC | CASSLMSGRVNEQFF
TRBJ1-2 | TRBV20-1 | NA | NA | TGCAGTGCTAGAGATTGGCCAGGAGGCTACACCTTC | CSARDWPGGYTF
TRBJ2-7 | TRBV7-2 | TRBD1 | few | TGTGCCAGCAGCCGAGACAGGGGGCCATTGGATTTGTACTTC | CASSRDRGPLDLYF
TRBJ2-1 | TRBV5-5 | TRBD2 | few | TGTGCCAGCAGCTTGGGGGTTGGGGGGGTCTCCTACAATGAGCAGTTCTTC | CASSLGVGGVSYNEQFF
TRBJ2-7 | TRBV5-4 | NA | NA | TGTGCCAGCAGCCGGGCGGGTAGCGGAGGGTTCTACGAGCAGTACTTC | CASSRAGSGGFYEQYF
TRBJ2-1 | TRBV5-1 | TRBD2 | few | TGCGCCAGCAGAGGGACTAGCGGGACTCATTTTGAGCAGTTCTTC | CASRGTSGTHFEQFF
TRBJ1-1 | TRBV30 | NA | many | TGTGCCTGGATCAGAACAGAGGGAAGAACTGAAGCTTTCTTT | CAWIRTEGRTEAFF
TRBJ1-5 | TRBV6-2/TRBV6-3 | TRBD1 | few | TGTGCCAGCAGCCCCTCCGGACAGGGGTATCAGCCCCAGCATTTT | CASSPSGQGYQPQHF
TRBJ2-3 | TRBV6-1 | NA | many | TGTGCCAGCATCGCAGGCTGGGGGCATCGCACAGATACGCAGTATTTT | CASIAGWGHRTDTQYF
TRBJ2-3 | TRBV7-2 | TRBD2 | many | TGTGCCAGCAGCTTAGCAGCTAGCGGGAACACAGATACGCAGTATTTT | CASSLAASGNTDTQYF
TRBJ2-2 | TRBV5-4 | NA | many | TGTGCCAGCAGCTTGGACGGGCTAGTAGGTGACACCGGGGAGCTGTTTTTT | CASSLDGLVGDTGELFF
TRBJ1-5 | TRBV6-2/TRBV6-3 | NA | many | TGTGCCAGCAATTCGGTTGACAATCAGCCCCAGCATTTT | CASNSVDNQPQHF
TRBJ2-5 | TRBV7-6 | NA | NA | TGTGCCAGCAGCTCCTGGTTTGGCCAAGAGACCCAGTACTTC | CASSSWFGQETQYF
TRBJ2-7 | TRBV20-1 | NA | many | TGCAGTGCTAGAGGGGTTTCCTACGAGCAGTACTTC | CSARGVSYEQYF
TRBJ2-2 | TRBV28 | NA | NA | TGTGCCAGCCCCGATTACACCGGGGAGCTGTTTTTT | CASPDYTGELFF
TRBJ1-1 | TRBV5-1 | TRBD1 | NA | TGCGCCAGCAGCTTGGCATTTTTAGCAGGGGGCACCACTGAAGCTTTCTTT | CASSLAFLAGGTTEAFF
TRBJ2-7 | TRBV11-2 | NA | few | TGTGCCAGCTCCACCGGGGAGGGGGCGTTTAAAGAGCAGTACTTC | CASSTGEGAFKEQYF
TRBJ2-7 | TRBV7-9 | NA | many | TGTGCCAGCAGCTTAGAGAGGCAGGGGGGCTCCTACGAGCAGTACTTC | CASSLERQGGSYEQYF
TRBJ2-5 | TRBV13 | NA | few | TGTGCCAGCAGCCCGCGGCGGTCGGACGGGATAGCAGAGACCCAGTACTTC | CASSPRRSDGIAETQYF
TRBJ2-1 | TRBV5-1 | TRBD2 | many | TGCGCCAGCAGCTTGGGAGCGGGAGGCTCCTACAATGAGCAGTTCTTC | CASSLGAGGSYNEQFF
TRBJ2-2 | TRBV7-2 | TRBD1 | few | TGTGCCAGCAGCTGGGGACAGACGGGCGGGGAGCTGTTTTTT | CASSWGQTGGELFF
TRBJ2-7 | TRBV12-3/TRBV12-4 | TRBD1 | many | TGTGCCAGCAGTTTTTCGGACAGGGTTCCCTACGAGCAGTACTTC | CASSFSDRVPYEQYF
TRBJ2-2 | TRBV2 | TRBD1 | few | TGTGCCAGCAGTTACGACAGGGTGGAGTACGGGGAGCTGTTTTTT | CASSYDRVEYGELFF
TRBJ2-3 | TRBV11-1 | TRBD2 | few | TGTGCCAGCAGCCCAACTAGCGGACTAGCGGGAGTGTCGAGCACAGATACGCAGTATTTT | CASSPTSGLAGVSSTDTQYF
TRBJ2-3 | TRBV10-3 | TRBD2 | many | TGTGCCATCAGCACTAGCGGGACAGATACGCAGTATTTT | CAISTSGTDTQYF